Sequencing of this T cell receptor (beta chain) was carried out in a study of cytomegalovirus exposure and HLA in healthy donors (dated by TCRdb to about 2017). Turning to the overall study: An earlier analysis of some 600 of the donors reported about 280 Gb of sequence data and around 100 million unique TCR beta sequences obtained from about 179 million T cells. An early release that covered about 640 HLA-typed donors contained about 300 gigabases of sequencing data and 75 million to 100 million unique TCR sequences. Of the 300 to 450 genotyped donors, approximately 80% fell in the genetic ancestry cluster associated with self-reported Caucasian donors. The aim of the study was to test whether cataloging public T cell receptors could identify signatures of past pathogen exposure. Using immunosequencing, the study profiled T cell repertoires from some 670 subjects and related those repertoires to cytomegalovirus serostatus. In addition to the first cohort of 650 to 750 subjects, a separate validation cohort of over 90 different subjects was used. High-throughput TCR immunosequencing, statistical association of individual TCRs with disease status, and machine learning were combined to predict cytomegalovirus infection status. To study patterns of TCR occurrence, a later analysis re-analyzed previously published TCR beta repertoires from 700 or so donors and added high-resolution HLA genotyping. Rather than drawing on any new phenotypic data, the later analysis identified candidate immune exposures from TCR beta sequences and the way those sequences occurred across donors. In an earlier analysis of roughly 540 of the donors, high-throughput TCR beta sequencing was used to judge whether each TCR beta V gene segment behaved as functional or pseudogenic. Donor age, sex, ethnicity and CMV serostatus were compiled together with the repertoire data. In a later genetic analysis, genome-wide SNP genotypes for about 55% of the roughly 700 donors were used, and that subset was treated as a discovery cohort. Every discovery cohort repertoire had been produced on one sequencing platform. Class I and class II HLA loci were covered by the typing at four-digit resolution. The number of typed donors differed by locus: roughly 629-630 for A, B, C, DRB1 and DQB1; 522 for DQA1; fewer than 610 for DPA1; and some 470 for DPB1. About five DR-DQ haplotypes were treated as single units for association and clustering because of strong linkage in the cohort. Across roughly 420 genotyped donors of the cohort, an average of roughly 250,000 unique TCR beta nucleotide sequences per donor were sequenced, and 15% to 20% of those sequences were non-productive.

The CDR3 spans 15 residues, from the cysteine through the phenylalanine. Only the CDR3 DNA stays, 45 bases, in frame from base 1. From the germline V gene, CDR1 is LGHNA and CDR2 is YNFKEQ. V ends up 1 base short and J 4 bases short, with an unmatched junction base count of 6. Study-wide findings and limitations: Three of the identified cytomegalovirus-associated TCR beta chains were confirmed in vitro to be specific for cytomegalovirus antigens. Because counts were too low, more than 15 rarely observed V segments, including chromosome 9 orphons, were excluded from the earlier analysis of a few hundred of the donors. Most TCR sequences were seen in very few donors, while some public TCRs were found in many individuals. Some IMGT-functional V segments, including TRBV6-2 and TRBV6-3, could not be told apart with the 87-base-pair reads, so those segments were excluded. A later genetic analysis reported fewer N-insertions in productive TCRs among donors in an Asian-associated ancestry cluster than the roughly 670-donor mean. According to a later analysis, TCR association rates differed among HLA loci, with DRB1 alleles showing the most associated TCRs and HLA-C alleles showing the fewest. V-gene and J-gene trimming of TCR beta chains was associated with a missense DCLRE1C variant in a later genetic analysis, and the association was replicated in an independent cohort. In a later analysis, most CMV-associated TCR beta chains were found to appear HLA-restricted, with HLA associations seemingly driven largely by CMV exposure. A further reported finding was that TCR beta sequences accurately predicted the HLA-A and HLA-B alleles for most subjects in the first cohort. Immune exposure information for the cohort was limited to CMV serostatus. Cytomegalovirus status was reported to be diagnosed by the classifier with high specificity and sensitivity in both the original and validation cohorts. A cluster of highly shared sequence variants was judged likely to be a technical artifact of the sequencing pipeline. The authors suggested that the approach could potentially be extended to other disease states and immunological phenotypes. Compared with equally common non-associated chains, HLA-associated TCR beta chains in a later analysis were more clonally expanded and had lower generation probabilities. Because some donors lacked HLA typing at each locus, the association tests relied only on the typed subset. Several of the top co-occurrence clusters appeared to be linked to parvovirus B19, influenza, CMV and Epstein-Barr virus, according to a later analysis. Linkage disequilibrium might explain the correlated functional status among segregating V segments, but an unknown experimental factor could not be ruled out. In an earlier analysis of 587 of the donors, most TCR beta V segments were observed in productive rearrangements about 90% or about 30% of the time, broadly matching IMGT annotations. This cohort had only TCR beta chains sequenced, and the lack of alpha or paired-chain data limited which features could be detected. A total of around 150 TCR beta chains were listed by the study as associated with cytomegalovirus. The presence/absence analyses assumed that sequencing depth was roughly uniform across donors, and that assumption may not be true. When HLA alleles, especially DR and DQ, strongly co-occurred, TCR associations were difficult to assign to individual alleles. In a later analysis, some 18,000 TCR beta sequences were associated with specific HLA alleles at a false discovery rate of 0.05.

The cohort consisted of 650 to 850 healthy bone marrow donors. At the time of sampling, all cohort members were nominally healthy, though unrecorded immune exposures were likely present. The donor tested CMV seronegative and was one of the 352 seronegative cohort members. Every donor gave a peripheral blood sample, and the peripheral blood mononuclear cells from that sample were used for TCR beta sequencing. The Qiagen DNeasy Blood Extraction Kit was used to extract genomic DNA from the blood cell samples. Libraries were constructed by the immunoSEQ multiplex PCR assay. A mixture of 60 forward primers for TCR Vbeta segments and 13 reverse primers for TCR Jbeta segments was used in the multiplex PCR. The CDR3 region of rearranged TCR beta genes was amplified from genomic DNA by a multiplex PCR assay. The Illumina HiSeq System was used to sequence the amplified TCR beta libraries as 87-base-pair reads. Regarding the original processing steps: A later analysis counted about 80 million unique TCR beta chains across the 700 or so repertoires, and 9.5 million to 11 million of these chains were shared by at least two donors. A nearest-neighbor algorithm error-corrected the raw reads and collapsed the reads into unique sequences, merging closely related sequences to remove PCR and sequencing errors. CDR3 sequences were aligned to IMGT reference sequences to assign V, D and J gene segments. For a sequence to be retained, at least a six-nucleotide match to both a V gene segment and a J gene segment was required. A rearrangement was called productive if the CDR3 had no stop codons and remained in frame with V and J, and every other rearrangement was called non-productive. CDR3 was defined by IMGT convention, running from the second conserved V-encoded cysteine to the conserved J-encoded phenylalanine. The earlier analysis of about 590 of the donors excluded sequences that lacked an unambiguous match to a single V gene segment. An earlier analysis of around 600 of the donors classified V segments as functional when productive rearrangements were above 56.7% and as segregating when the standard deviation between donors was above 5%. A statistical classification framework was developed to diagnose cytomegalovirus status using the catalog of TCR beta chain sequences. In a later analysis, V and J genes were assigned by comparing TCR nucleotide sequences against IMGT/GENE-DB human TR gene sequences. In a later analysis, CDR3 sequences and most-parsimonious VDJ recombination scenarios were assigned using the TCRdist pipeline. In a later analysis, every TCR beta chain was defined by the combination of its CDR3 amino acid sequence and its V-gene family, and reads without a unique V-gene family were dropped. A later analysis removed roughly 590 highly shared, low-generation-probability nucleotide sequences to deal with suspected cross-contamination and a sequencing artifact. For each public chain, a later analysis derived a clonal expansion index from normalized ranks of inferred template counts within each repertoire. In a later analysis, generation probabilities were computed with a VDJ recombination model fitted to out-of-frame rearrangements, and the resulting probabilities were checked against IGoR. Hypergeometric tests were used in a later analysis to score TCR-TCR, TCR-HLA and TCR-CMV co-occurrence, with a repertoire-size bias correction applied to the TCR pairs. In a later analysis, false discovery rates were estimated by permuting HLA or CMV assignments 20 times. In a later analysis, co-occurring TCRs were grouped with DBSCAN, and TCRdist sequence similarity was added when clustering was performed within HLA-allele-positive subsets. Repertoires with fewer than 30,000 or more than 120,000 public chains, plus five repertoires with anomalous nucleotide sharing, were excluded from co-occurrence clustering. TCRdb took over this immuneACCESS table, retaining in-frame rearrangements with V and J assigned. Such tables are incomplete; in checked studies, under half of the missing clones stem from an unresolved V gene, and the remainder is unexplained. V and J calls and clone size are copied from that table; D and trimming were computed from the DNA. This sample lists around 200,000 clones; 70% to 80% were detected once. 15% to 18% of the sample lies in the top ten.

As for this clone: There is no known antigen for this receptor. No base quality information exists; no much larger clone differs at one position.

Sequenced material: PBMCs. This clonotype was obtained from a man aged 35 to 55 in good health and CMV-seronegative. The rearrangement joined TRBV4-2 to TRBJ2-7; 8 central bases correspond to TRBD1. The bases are TGTGCCAGCAGCCAAGTGGGGCAGGGGGCTTACGAGCAGTACTTC. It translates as CASSQVGQGAYEQYF.